This TCR beta chain was recorded in a study of blood T cell repertoires in COVID-19. Profiling relied on immunoSEQ multiplex PCR, and the TCRdb table lists in-frame clones only, not all of them. The data hold about 150,000 clones, with roughly 84% observed a single time. The CDR3 length is 17 residues. CDR1 is LNHDA, CDR2 SQIVND, per germline (reference sequence). The V end was cut by 5 bases, the J end by 0 bases, with 17 bases between. This TCR was sampled from a woman in her sixties with COVID-19, enrolled during active disease. V gene TRBV19 combines with J gene TRBJ1-5; possible D gene TRBD1, 6 bases. The sample consisted of peripheral blood. The chain's CDR3 is CASSQGPRGASNQPQHF. DNA of the CDR3: TGTGCCAGTAGTCAAGGCCCCAGGGGTGCTAGCAATCAGCCCCAGCATTTT.